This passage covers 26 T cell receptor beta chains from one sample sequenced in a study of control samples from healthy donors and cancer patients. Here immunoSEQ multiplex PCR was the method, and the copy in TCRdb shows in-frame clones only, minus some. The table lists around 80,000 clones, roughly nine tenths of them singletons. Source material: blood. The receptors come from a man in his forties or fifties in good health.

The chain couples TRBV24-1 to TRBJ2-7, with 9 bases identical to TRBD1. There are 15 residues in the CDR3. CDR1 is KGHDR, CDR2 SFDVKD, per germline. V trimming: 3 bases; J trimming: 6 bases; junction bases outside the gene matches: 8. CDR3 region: CATSDPGTGTFEQYF. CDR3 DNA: TGTGCCACCAGTGATCCCGGGACAGGGACCTTCGAGCAGTACTTC.

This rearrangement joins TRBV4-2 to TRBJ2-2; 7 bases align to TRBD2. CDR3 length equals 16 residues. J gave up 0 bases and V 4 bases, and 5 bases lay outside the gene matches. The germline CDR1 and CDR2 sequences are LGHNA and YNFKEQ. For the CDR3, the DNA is TGTGCCAGCAGCCTTGGCGGGGGTGCGAACACCGGGGAGCTGTTTTTT. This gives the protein CASSLGGGANTGELFF.

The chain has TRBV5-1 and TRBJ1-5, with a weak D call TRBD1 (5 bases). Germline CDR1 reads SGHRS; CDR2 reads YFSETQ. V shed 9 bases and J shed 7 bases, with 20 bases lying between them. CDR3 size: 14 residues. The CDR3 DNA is TGCGCCAACCTGGAGCCAGGGTATACCCAGCCCCAGCATTTT. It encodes CANLEPGYTQPQHF.

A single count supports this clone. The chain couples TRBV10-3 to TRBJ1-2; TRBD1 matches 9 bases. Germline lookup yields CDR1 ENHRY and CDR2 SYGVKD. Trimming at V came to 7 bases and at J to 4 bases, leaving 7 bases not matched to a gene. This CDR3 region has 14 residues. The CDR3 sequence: CAITRTGVSYGYTF. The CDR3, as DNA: TGTGCCATCACCAGGACAGGGGTGAGCTATGGCTACACCTTC.

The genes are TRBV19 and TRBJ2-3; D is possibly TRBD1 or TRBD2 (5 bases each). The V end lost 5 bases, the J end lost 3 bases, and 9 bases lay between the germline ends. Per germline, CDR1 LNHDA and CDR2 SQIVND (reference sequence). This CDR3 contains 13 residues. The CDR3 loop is CASSVRETDTQYF. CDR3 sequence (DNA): TGTGCCAGTAGTGTCAGGGAGACAGATACGCAGTATTTT.

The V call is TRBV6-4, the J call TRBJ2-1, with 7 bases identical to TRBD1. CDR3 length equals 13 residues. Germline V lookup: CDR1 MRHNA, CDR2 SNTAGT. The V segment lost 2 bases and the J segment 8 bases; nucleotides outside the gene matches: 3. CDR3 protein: CASSDVTGDEQFF. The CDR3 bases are TGTGCCAGCAGTGACGTTACAGGGGATGAGCAGTTCTTC.

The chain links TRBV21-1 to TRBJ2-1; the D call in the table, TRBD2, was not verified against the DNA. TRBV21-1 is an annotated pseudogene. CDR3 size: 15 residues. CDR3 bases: TGTGCCAGCAGCAAAACTAGTATGATCCACAATGAGCAGTTCTTC. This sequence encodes CASSKTSMIHNEQFF.

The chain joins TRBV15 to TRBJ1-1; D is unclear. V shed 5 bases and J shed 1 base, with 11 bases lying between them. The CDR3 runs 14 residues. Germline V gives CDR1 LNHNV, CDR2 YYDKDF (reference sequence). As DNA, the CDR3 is TGTGCCACCAGCCGCCGGATCCCGAACACTGAAGCTTTCTTT. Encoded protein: CATSRRIPNTEAFF.

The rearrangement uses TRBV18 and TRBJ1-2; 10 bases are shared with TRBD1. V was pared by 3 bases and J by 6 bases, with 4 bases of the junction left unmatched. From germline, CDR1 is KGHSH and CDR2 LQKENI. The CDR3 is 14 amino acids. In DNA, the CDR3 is TGTGCCAGCTCACCGGGACAGGGGACACATGGCTACACCTTC. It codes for CASSPGQGTHGYTF.

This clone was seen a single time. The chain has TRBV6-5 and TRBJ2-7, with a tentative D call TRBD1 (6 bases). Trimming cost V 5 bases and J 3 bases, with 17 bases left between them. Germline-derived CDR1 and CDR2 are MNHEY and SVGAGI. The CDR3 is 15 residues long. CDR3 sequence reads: CASSINRAAYYEQYF. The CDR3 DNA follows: TGTGCCAGCAGTATAAACAGGGCAGCCTACTACGAGCAGTACTTC.

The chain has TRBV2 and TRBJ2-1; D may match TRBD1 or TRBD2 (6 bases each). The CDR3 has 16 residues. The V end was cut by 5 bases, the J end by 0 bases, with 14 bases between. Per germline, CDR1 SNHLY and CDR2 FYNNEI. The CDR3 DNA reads TGTGCCAGCAGTCCCGAGGGGGGCCGCTCCTACAATGAGCAGTTCTTC. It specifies CASSPEGGRSYNEQFF.

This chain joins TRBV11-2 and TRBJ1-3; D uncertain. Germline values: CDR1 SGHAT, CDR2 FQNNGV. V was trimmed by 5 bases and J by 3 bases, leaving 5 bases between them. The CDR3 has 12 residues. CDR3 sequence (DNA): TGTGCCAGCAGCGATCATGGAAACACCATATATTTT. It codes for CASSDHGNTIYF.

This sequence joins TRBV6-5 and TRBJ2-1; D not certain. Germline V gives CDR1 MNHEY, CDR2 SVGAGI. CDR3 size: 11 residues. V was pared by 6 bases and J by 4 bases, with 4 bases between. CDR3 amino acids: CASRRYNEQFF. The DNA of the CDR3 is TGTGCCAGCAGGCGATACAATGAGCAGTTCTTC.

The CDR3: CASSQDADGRGVKLFF. The CDR3 coding sequence is TGTGCCAGCAGCCAAGATGCGGACGGGCGTGGGGTGAAACTGTTTTTT. This chain links TRBV14 with TRBJ1-4; D gene unclear. Trimming stripped 0 bases from V and 11 bases from J, with 19 bases between. This CDR3 contains 16 residues. Germline V gene lookup returns CDR1 SGHDN and CDR2 FVKESK.

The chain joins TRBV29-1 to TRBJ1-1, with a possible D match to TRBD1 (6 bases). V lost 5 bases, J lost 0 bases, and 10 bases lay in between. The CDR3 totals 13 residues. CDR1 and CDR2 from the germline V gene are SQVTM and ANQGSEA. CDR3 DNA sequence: TGCAGCGTTAAGGACAGATTGAACACTGAAGCTTTCTTT. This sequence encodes CSVKDRLNTEAFF.

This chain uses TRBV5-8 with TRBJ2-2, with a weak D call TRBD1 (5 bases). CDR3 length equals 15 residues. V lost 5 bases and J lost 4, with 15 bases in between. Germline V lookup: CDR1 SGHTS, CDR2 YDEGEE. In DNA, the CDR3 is TGTGCCAGCAGTTTCGACAGAATTCCCACCGGGGAGCTGTTTTTT. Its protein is CASSFDRIPTGELFF.

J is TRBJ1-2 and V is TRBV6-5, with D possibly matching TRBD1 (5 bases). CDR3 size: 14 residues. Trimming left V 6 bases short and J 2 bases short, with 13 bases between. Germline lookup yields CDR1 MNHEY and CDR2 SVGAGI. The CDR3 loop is CASRFRDGNYGYTF. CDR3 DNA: TGTGCCAGCAGATTCCGGGACGGCAACTATGGCTACACCTTC.

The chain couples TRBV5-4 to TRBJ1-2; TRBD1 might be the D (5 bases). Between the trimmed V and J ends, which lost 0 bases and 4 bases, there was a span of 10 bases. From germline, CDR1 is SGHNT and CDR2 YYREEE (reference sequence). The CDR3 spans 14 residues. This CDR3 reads CASSLAGELYGYTF. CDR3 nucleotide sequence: TGTGCCAGCAGCTTGGCGGGGGAACTCTATGGCTACACCTTC.

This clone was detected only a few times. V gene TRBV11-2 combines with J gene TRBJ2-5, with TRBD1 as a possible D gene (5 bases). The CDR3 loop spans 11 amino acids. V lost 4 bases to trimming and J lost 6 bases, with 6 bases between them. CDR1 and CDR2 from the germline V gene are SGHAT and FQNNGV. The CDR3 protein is CASSYRKTQYF. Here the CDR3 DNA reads TGTGCCAGCAGCTACAGGAAGACCCAGTACTTC.

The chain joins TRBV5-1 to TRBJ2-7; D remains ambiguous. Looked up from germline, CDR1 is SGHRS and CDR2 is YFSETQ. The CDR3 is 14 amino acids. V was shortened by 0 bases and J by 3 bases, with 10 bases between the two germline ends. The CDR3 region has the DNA TGCGCCAGCAGCTTGGGGGTGTTAAGCTACGAGCAGTACTTC. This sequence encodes CASSLGVLSYEQYF. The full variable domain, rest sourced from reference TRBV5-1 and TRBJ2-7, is KAGVTQTPRYLIKTRGQQVTLSCSPISGHRSVSWYQQTPGQGLQFLFEYFSETQRNKGNFPGRFSGRQFSNSRSEMNVSTLELGDSALYLCASSLGVLSYEQYFGPGTRLTVT.

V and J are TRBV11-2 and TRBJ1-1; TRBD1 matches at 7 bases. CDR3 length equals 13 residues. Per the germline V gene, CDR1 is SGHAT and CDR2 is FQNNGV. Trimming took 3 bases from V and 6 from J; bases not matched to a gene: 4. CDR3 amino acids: CASSLGDRAEAFF. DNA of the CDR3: TGTGCCAGCAGCTTGGGAGACAGGGCTGAAGCTTTCTTT.

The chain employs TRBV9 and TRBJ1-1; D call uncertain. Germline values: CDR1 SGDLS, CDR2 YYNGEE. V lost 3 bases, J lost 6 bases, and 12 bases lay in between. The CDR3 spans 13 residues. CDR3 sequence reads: CASSGSVYSEAFF. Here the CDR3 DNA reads TGTGCCAGCAGCGGTTCCGTTTACTCTGAAGCTTTCTTT.

The CDR3 reads CASSEGTSGGMITDTQYF. CDR3 DNA sequence: TGTGCCAGCAGTGAGGGGACTAGCGGGGGGATGATCACAGATACGCAGTATTTT. The chain employs TRBV6-1 and TRBJ2-3; 15 bases fit TRBD2. J gave up 2 bases and V 3 bases, and 6 bases lay outside the gene matches. Germline-derived CDR1 and CDR2 are MNHNS and SASEGT. This CDR3 region has 18 residues.

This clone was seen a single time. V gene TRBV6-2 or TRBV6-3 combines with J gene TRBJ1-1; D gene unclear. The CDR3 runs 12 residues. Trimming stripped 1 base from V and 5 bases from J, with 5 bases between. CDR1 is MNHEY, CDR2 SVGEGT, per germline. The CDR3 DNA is TGTGCCAGCAGTTACTGGAGGACTGAAGCTTTCTTT. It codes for CASSYWRTEAFF.

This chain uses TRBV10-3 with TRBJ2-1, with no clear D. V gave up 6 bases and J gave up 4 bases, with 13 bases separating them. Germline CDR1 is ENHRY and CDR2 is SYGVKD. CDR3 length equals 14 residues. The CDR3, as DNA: TGTGCCATCAGCGACGGCGGCCCGTACAATGAGCAGTTCTTC. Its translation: CAISDGGPYNEQFF.

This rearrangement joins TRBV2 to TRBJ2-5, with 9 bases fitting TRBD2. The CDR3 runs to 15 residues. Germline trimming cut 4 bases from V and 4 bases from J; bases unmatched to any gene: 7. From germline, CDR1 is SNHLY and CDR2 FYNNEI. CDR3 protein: CASSGRGGRRETQYF. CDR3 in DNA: TGTGCCAGCAGTGGGCGGGGGGGCCGGAGAGAGACCCAGTACTTC.